This TCR beta chain originates from a study of ipilimumab plus nivolumab after autologous stem cell transplantation. For the study at large: DLBCL patients had primary refractory or relapsed disease.

Starting 14 to 28 days after autologous transplant, ipilimumab 1 mg/kg was given. Dosing: nivolumab 3 mg/kg IV, weeks 1, 4, 7, 10, then every two weeks to week 26. CDR1 is SGHDN, CDR2 FVKESK, per germline. The CDR3 consists of 13 residues. V dropped 1 base and J dropped 3 bases, with 7 bases sitting between them. The assay was immunoSEQ multiplex PCR, and TCRdb's table has in-frame clones only and misses some. In the table there are 17,000 or so clones, approximately 80% of which are singletons. This chain connects TRBV14 to TRBJ2-7; D gene ambiguous. The source was PBMCs, collected in a trial of ipilimumab plus nivolumab as post-transplant consolidation. The receptor was isolated from a male donor with diffuse large B-cell lymphoma. The CDR3 sequence: CASSQGSYYEQYF. CDR3 sequence (DNA): TGTGCCAGCAGCCAAGGGAGTTACTACGAGCAGTACTTC.